This T cell receptor beta chain was recorded in a study of radiation and T cells in renal cell carcinoma. The CDR3 spans 15 residues. In germline, CDR1 is SGHDT, CDR2 YYEEEE. Trimming left V 6 bases short and J 0 bases short, with 16 bases between. Documented time point: baseline pretreatment blood. Treatment denoted: 15 Gy SBRT to primary tumor, nephrectomy 4 weeks later. The repertoire was sequenced with immunoSEQ multiplex PCR; TCRdb's copy has only in-frame clones and lacks some. This table has some 100,000 clones, about four fifths appearing once. The clonotype originates from a man between 60 and 75 years old with renal cell carcinoma. This chain uses TRBV5-6 with TRBJ2-7, with D hard to call. This specimen was blood, taken from a patient whose treatment included radiotherapy and nephrectomy. In nucleotides, the CDR3 is TGTGCCAGCACCGTTAGAGGACGGGCCTCCTACGAGCAGTACTTC. It specifies CASTVRGRASYEQYF.